These 23 T cell receptor beta chains were all obtained from the same sample, sequenced in a study of T cell changes during pregnancy in multiple sclerosis. TCRdb's table, derived via immunoSEQ multiplex PCR, lists solely in-frame clones and lacks some. The sample carries tens of thousands of clones, 80% to 95% recorded once. The starting material was peripheral blood, obtained in the second trimester of pregnancy. These receptors were collected from a female donor with multiple sclerosis, enrolled in a pregnancy study.

Here the CDR3 DNA reads TGCGCCAGCAGAACCGGACTAGCGGGTAGGGATGAGCAGTTCTTC. Translated: CASRTGLAGRDEQFF. V gene TRBV5-1 combines with J gene TRBJ2-1; 11 positions match TRBD2. After removal of 5 bases from V and 8 bases from J, the junction contained 9 bases not matched to a gene. CDR1 is SGHRS, CDR2 YFSETQ, per germline. The CDR3 is made up of 15 amino acids.

The V call is TRBV18, the J call TRBJ2-7; 12 nucleotides match TRBD1. Germline CDR1 reads KGHSH; CDR2 reads LQKENI. V lost 3 bases, J lost 9 bases, and 3 bases stayed unmatched. CDR3 size: 13 residues. The CDR3 nucleotides read TGTGCCAGCTCACCGGGACAGGGGGCAGGGCAGTACTTC. Residues: CASSPGQGAGQYF.

The V and J genes are TRBV2 and TRBJ2-3; 8 bases align to TRBD2. Germline CDR1 is SNHLY and CDR2 is FYNNEI. The ends lost 8 bases at V and 2 bases at J; junction bases unmatched: 9. The CDR3 runs 15 residues. The CDR3 sequence: CASVERGPSTDTQYF. The DNA for the CDR3 is TGTGCCAGCGTTGAGCGGGGGCCCTCCACAGATACGCAGTATTTT.

The rearrangement joins TRBV7-9 to TRBJ1-4, with 9 bases aligning to TRBD1. The CDR3 loop spans 15 amino acids. Germline V gene lookup returns CDR1 SEHNR and CDR2 FQNEAQ (reference sequence). The junction had 8 bases not matched to a gene; V was cut back by 5 bases and J by 7 bases. CDR3 in DNA: TGTGCCAGCAGCCTACGGACAGGGGAGGGTGAAAAACTGTTTTTT. It encodes CASSLRTGEGEKLFF.

The chain has TRBV5-6 and TRBJ2-3, with D perhaps matching TRBD2 (6 bases). Germline values: CDR1 SGHDT, CDR2 YYEEEE. The CDR3 sequence is 14 residues long. V lost 1 base and J lost 6, with 12 bases in between. DNA of the CDR3: TGTGCCAGCAGCTTGATCTCGGGAGTTGATACGCAGTATTTT. Translated, it gives CASSLISGVDTQYF.

This clone has a handful of counts. The J gene is TRBJ1-6, the V gene TRBV6-1; tentative D call: TRBD1 (6 bases). The CDR3 runs 15 residues. The V and J ends lost 5 bases and 7 bases respectively, with 15 bases between them. CDR1 and CDR2 (germline): MNHNS, SASEGT. CDR3 loop: CASSSYRVANSPLHF. The CDR3 nucleotides are TGTGCCAGCAGTTCATACAGGGTTGCCAATTCACCCCTCCACTTT.

The J gene is TRBJ2-7, the V gene TRBV18, with D perhaps TRBD1 (5 bases). CDR3 length equals 15 residues. CDR1 and CDR2 from the germline V gene are KGHSH and LQKENI. Trimming cost V 6 bases and J 3 bases, with 18 bases left between them. The CDR3 loop reads CASSRGQSGDYEQYF. The CDR3 coding sequence is TGTGCCAGCTCCCGAGGACAATCTGGGGACTACGAGCAGTACTTC.

This clone was detected only a few times. V is TRBV6-6 and J is TRBJ1-5; D gene uncertain. Per the germline V gene, CDR1 is MNHNY and CDR2 is SVGAGI (reference sequence). The CDR3 loop spans 13 amino acids. Trimming removed 6 bases from V and 2 bases from J, with 8 bases in between. CDR3 bases: TGTGCCAGCAGGCAGGATGGCAATCAGCCCCAGCATTTT. It codes for CASRQDGNQPQHF.

The chain recombines TRBV19 with TRBJ2-7, with D maybe TRBD1 (5 bases). CDR1 is LNHDA and CDR2 is SQIVND in the germline V gene (reference sequence). CDR3 length: 15 residues. V shed 5 bases and J shed 4 bases, with 18 bases lying between them. The CDR3 DNA sequence: TGTGCCAGTAGTTCGATAGCAGGGCCGACGTACGAGCAGTACTTC. Translation gives CASSSIAGPTYEQYF.

Points on this clone: The same CDR3 arises from other DNA sequences in this sample as well. This chain connects TRBV28 to TRBJ1-2; D is ambiguous. Trimming removed 3 bases from V and 8 bases from J, with 10 bases in between. The CDR3 has 12 amino acids. CDR1 is MDHEN and CDR2 is SYDVKM in the germline V gene. The CDR3 is CASSFLGGGYTF. CDR3 sequence (DNA): TGTGCCAGCAGTTTCCTAGGAGGGGGCTACACCTTC.

The chain couples TRBV28 to TRBJ2-1; D unresolved. V lost 6 bases and J lost 12, with 18 bases in between. Looked up from germline, CDR1 is MDHEN and CDR2 is SYDVKM. The CDR3 sequence is 13 residues long. In nucleotides, the CDR3 is TGTGCCAGCAGGCAAGCCGCCTCTCCGGGGCAGTTCTTC. It translates to CASRQAASPGQFF.

CDR3 DNA: TGTGCCAGCAGCCCGGTCGCAGGGGCGGATGAAAAACTGTTTTTT. Translating it yields CASSPVAGADEKLFF. The chain combines TRBV5-4 with TRBJ1-4; weak D call: TRBD1 (6 bases). The CDR3 runs to 15 residues. V lost 4 bases and J 6 bases, leaving 16 bases between the germline ends. Germline lookup yields CDR1 SGHNT and CDR2 YYREEE (reference sequence).

The J gene is TRBJ2-7, the V gene TRBV4-2; 7 positions match TRBD2. Germline V CDR1 and CDR2: LGHNA, YNFKEQ. Trimming took 3 bases from V and 4 from J; bases not matched to a gene: 6. The CDR3 loop spans 14 amino acids. The chain's CDR3 is CASSHGREGYEQYF. Written as DNA, the CDR3 is TGTGCCAGCAGCCACGGTAGGGAGGGTTACGAGCAGTACTTC.

The chain joins TRBV4-3 to TRBJ2-7; D is perhaps TRBD2 (5 bases). The length of the CDR3 is 15 residues. The V end lost 1 base, the J end lost 6 bases, and 16 bases lay between the germline ends. The germline V gene encodes CDR1 LGHNA and CDR2 YSLEER. The CDR3 coding sequence is TGCGCCAGCAGCCAAGTCGGATGGCGGGCTGGCGAGCAGTACTTC. It is translated as CASSQVGWRAGEQYF.

This chain connects TRBV27 to TRBJ1-2; D is unresolved. V lost 3 bases to trimming and J lost 8 bases, with 13 bases between them. Germline assignment: CDR1 MNHEY and CDR2 SMNVEV (reference sequence). The CDR3 covers 13 residues. Here the CDR3 reads CASSLREAGGYTF. CDR3 coding DNA: TGTGCCAGCAGTTTGAGGGAAGCTGGGGGCTACACCTTC.

The chain recombines TRBV19 with TRBJ1-5; tentatively, D is TRBD1 (6 bases). The CDR3 has 15 amino acids. Trimming left V 9 bases short and J 2 bases short, with 17 bases between. CDR1 LNHDA and CDR2 SQIVND come from the germline V gene (reference sequence). CDR3 protein: CASDEQGRGNQPQHF. The CDR3 DNA reads as TGTGCCAGCGACGAACAGGGTAGGGGCAATCAGCCCCAGCATTTT. Filled out from reference TRBV19 and TRBJ1-5, the complete variable domain reads DGGITQSPKYLFRKEGQNVTLSCEQNLNHDAMYWYRQDPGQGLRLIYYSQIVNDFQKGDIAEGYSVSREKKESFPLTVTSAQKNPTAFYLCASDEQGRGNQPQHFGDGTRLSIL.

The rearrangement links TRBV5-4 to TRBJ2-2; D might be TRBD1 (6 bases). Germline V gives CDR1 SGHNT, CDR2 YYREEE (reference sequence). The CDR3 sequence is 15 residues long. With 1 base removed from V and 5 bases from J, the gap between germline ends came to 12 bases. DNA of the CDR3: TGTGCCAGCAGCTTGAGGTCAGGGGAGACCGGGGAGCTGTTTTTT. This codes for CASSLRSGETGELFF.

The V and J genes are TRBV12-5 and TRBJ2-7, with 7 bases fitting TRBD1. Unmatched junction bases numbered 9, after V lost 5 bases and J lost 5 bases. CDR1 LGHNT and CDR2 FRNRAP come from the germline V gene. The CDR3 spans 14 residues. The CDR3 DNA follows: TGTGCTAGTGGTCCCAATAACAGGGGAAACGAGCAGTACTTC. The encoded protein is CASGPNNRGNEQYF.

The V call is TRBV9, the J call TRBJ2-5; 9 bases line up with TRBD2. Germline trimming cut 0 bases from V and 3 bases from J; bases unmatched to any gene: 3. CDR3 length equals 15 residues. Germline loops: CDR1 SGDLS, CDR2 YYNGEE. The CDR3, as DNA: TGTGCCAGCAGCGTAGGGGCGGGGGGGGAAGAGACCCAGTACTTC. This sequence encodes CASSVGAGGEETQYF.

The rearrangement links TRBV11-3 to TRBJ2-7, with D maybe TRBD2 (5 bases). The germline gives CDR1 SGHNT, CDR2 YENEEA. The length of the CDR3 is 14 residues. V was pared by 2 bases and J by 5 bases, with 13 bases between. The CDR3 loop reads CASSLSAGPNEQYF. The DNA of the CDR3 is TGTGCCAGCAGCTTAAGCGCGGGCCCCAACGAGCAGTACTTC.

CDR3 bases: TGTGCCAGTAGTGAGGGGACAGGGATGTACGAGCAGTACTTC. Its protein is CASSEGTGMYEQYF. V usage is TRBV19 and J usage is TRBJ2-7; 9 nucleotides align to TRBD1. Germline values: CDR1 LNHDA, CDR2 SQIVND (reference sequence). The CDR3 covers 14 residues. J gave up 4 bases and V 5 bases, and 6 bases lay outside the gene matches.

The chain recombines TRBV7-9 with TRBJ1-6, with 9 bases fitting TRBD1. The CDR3 covers 14 residues. V was clipped by 5 bases and J by 10 bases; unmatched bases: 6. Germline assignment: CDR1 SEHNR and CDR2 FQNEAQ (reference sequence). The CDR3 region is CASSPGTGSSPLHF. In nucleotides, the CDR3 is TGTGCCAGCAGCCCTGGGACAGGGAGCTCACCCCTCCACTTT.

The chain joins TRBV9 to TRBJ1-2; TRBD1 agrees at 9 bases. With 2 bases clipped from V and 12 bases from J, the junction kept 8 bases outside the gene matches. CDR1 and CDR2 (germline): SGDLS, YYNGEE. The CDR3 has 13 amino acids. The CDR3, as DNA: TGTGCCAGCAGCGTCCGGGACAGGGTCCCACACACCTTC. Translated, it gives CASSVRDRVPHTF.